This TCR beta chain was found in a study of cytomegalovirus exposure and HLA in healthy donors. Worth noting for this clone: Its target is unknown.

The data were produced by immunoSEQ multiplex PCR, yet TCRdb's version contains in-frame clones alone and is incomplete. Counted here are 80,000 to 95,000 clones, about 93% occurring once; the ten biggest clones make up around 1.2%. Notes on the study in general: Subsequent analysis showed first-cohort TCR clusters tending to co-occur in approximately 120 validation repertoires.

Input material: PBMCs. The receptor's source is a woman aged 25 to 39 in good health and CMV-seropositive.

For the CDR3, the DNA is TGTGCCAGCAGTTTACAGGGGGTTGGGAACACTGAAGCTTTCTTT. It codes for CASSLQGVGNTEAFF. The V and J genes are TRBV28 and TRBJ1-1, with 7 bases matching TRBD1. The CDR3 is made up of 15 amino acids. V lost 2 bases, J lost 1 base, and 4 bases stayed unmatched. Germline V gives CDR1 MDHEN, CDR2 SYDVKM.